The TCR beta chain under discussion was sequenced for a study of shared clonotypes between healthy human individuals. At a deep level, the assay was run. Each cell subset's genomic DNA was divided evenly among several immunoSEQ plates. Sorted-subset replicate PCRs used about 200 ng DNA, some 30,000 T cell genomes. Some clones are missing from TCRdb's copy, which holds only in-frame ones; the method was immunoSEQ multiplex PCR. This sample has about 1.1 million clones; approximately 78% occur once, and the top ten carry 0.55% to 0.7%. CDR3 length: 17 residues. V was pared by 4 bases and J by 4 bases, with 22 bases between. Germline V CDR1 and CDR2: SEHNR, FQNEAQ (reference sequence).

The chain carries TRBV7-9 and TRBJ1-2; D gene uncertain. Sequencing input: memory CD4+ T cells from PBMCs. Subset defined: CD45RA-negative fraction. This TCR came from a man aged 18 to 35 in good health. Some clones in this sample may be carry-over from other donors' samples. The CDR3 nucleotides read TGTGCCAGCAGCTCTCCTCTAAACGGGAAAGGCTCCTATGGCTACACCTTC. Its translation: CASSSPLNGKGSYGYTF.